The TCR beta chain described here comes from a study of blood T cell repertoires in COVID-19 (dated by TCRdb to the early 2020s). In the study overall: Samples covering the acute and convalescent phases of COVID-19 were provided by collaborators in the United States, Italy and Spain. The repertoires were released in a freely available public database intended as a resource for research on the immune response to SARS-CoV-2. The samples were drawn from the first 160 participants of the ongoing ImmuneRACE study and from 950 to 1,500 subjects provided by 6 global collaborators. The dataset comprised deeply sampled blood TCRbeta repertoires from subjects exposed to, actively infected with, or recovered from COVID-19. The prospective study material was composed of cDNA or gDNA derived from T cells, B-cell-depleted T cells, or PBMCs. Where HLA class I and class II types were available, the types were taken from metadata supplied by the sample provider, not from assay-based typing. The sample metadata nearly always contained a de-identified subject ID, COVID-19 status, age in years and sex. Overall study results and their limits: Clinical and demographic metadata were provided uncurated, with the amount varying by source and participant.

CDR1 and CDR2, per the germline V gene, are SGHRS and YFSETQ. From its cysteine to its phenylalanine, the CDR3 spans 14 amino acids. The read is trimmed to its CDR3 DNA, 42 bases read in frame from base 1. V is clipped by 0 bases and J by 6 bases, and the sequence between their germline boundaries is 10 bases long. Concerning this clone: There is no known antigen for this receptor. The input lacks base qualities; no much larger clone sits a single base away.

Whole blood was collected in K2EDTA tubes by collaborating institutions according to the institutions' own protocols. For TCRbeta analysis, collaborator samples were shipped as frozen whole blood, as isolated PBMCs, or as DNA extracted from either sample type. TCRbeta CDR3 regions were amplified from genomic DNA using the immunoSEQ Assay, a bias-controlled multiplex PCR. Per the source publication's procedure: The number of nucleated cells in each sample was estimated from the amplification of reference gene primers within the assay. To quantify the absolute abundance of each unique TCRbeta CDR3 rearrangement, sequence reads were collapsed and filtered. For each sample, productive Simpson clonality was calculated as the square root of Simpson's diversity index across productive rearrangements. TCRdb retrieved this table from immuneACCESS and kept in-frame rearrangements only. Not all clones are present; in checked studies, unresolved V genes account for under half, and no reason is known for the remainder. V, J and clone size are taken as reported in that table, and D and trimming were inferred from the DNA itself. In this sample the table shows 80,000 to 100,000 clones, 80% of which occur a single time. The top ten clones comprise roughly 20% of the sample.

This receptor was obtained from a human donor in a cohort sampled during active COVID-19. The rearrangement combines TRBV5-1 with TRBJ1-5; a confident D gene designation cannot be given. The sequenced sample was peripheral blood. The CDR3 sequence is CASSLDGVFQPQHF. Here is the DNA: TGCGCCAGCAGCTTGGACGGGGTCTTTCAGCCCCAGCATTTT.